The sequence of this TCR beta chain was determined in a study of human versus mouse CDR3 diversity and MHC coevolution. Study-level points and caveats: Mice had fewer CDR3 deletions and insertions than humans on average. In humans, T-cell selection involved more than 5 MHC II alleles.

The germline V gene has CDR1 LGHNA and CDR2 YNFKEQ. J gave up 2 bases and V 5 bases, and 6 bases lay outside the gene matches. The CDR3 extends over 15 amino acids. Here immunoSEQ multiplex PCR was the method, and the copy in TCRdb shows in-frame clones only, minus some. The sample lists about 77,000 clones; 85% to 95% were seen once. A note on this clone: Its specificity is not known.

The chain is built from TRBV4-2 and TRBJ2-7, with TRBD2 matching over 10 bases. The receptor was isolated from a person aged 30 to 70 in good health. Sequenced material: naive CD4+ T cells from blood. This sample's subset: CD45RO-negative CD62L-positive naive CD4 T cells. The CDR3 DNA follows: TGTGCCAGCAGCACCCGACTAGCGGGCCCCTACGAGCAGTACTTC. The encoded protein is CASSTRLAGPYEQYF.